One sample yielded the 29 T cell receptor beta chains listed below, sequenced in a study of cytomegalovirus exposure and HLA in healthy donors. Researchers ran the PCR with 60 Vbeta and 13 Jbeta primers. The table came from immunoSEQ multiplex PCR; TCRdb's copy has only in-frame clones and leaves some out. Altogether 110,000 or so clones are present, about 15% being singletons, with the ten largest covering 0.83%. Sequences were obtained from PBMCs. These receptors originate from a female donor in good health and CMV-seronegative.

J is TRBJ2-7 and V is TRBV6-6, with D maybe TRBD2 (6 bases). CDR1 MNHNY and CDR2 SVGAGI come from the germline V gene (reference sequence). The V end lost 8 bases, the J end lost 2 bases, and 16 bases lay between the germline ends. This CDR3 region has 14 residues. In DNA, the CDR3 is TGTGCCAGCTTTGGCACGCGGGGAACCTACGAGCAGTACTTC. Protein product: CASFGTRGTYEQYF.

In its sample, this clone was seen a few times. This chain connects TRBV18 to TRBJ2-6; D unclear. The germline V and J ends were trimmed by 2 bases and 0 bases, with 11 bases remaining between them. The CDR3 runs 17 residues. Looked up from germline, CDR1 is KGHSH and CDR2 is LQKENI. The CDR3 region is CASSPRQADSGANVLTF. The CDR3 region has the DNA TGTGCCAGCTCACCAAGGCAGGCCGACTCTGGGGCCAACGTCCTGACTTTC.

The V call is TRBV27, the J call TRBJ2-2; 11 nucleotides line up with TRBD2. The CDR3 is 17 amino acids. In germline, CDR1 is MNHEY, CDR2 SMNVEV (reference sequence). Trimming took 7 bases from V and 1 from J; bases not matched to a gene: 8. CDR3 amino acids: CASTPLAGGWNTGELFF. The CDR3 region has the DNA TGTGCCAGCACCCCCTTAGCGGGAGGGTGGAACACCGGGGAGCTGTTTTTT.

This clone was detected a few times. V and J are TRBV25-1 and TRBJ2-1; TRBD2 agrees at 10 bases. Germline CDR1 and CDR2: MGHDK and SYGVNS. The V gene end was trimmed by 8 bases and the J gene end by 6 bases; junction bases not matched to a gene: 13. The length of the CDR3 is 16 residues. The CDR3 nucleotides read TGTGCCAGCGGATTGGCTAGCGGGAGTCGTTTCAATGAGCAGTTCTTC. It yields the protein CASGLASGSRFNEQFF.

V gene TRBV6-1 combines with J gene TRBJ2-3, with D maybe TRBD2 (6 bases). Germline V gene lookup returns CDR1 MNHNS and CDR2 SASEGT. The germline V and J ends were trimmed by 6 bases and 2 bases, with 9 bases remaining between them. The CDR3 runs to 13 residues. CDR3 residues: CASREGSTDTQYF. DNA for the CDR3: TGTGCCAGCAGGGAGGGTTCCACAGATACGCAGTATTTT.

This clone was detected only a few times. J is TRBJ2-2 and V is TRBV7-8; 8 nucleotides align to TRBD2. V lost 6 bases and J lost 2; bases outside the gene matches: 5. Germline CDR1 SGHVS, CDR2 FQNEAQ. There are 15 residues in the CDR3. In DNA, the CDR3 is TGTGCCAGCAGGGTAACTAGCGGCAACACCGGGGAGCTGTTTTTT. It encodes CASRVTSGNTGELFF.

The chain combines TRBV29-1 with TRBJ1-2; possibly TRBD1 for D (5 bases). This CDR3 has 15 amino acids. Trimming stripped 1 base from V and 5 bases from J, with 17 bases between. The germline V gene has CDR1 SQVTM and CDR2 ANQGSEA. The CDR3 region is CSVEGGPTGVYGYTF. The CDR3 nucleotides are TGCAGCGTTGAAGGAGGGCCCACGGGGGTGTATGGCTACACCTTC. The variable domain in full, with the rest retrieved from reference TRBV29-1 and TRBJ1-2, is SAVISQKPSRDICQRGTSLTIQCQVDSQVTMMFWYRQQPGQSLTLIATANQGSEATYESGFVIDKFPISRPNLTFSTLTVSNMSPEDSSIYLCSVEGGPTGVYGYTFGSGTRLTVV.

This clone was seen only a few times. The chain's CDR3 is CASSTGTANEKLFF. CDR3 DNA: TGTGCCAGCAGCACAGGGACGGCGAATGAAAAACTGTTTTTT. This chain uses TRBV13 with TRBJ1-4, with D perhaps matching TRBD1 (6 bases). V was trimmed by 5 bases and J by 5 bases, leaving 12 bases between them. The CDR3 runs to 14 residues. CDR1 is PRHDT, CDR2 FYEKMQ, per germline (reference sequence).

The chain carries TRBV28 and TRBJ2-7, with a weak D call TRBD2 (5 bases). There are 14 residues in the CDR3. V was shortened by 5 bases and J by 2 bases, with 13 bases between the two germline ends. Germline V gives CDR1 MDHEN, CDR2 SYDVKM. The CDR3 bases are TGTGCCAGCAGTCAACCGGGGAGCGCCTACGAGCAGTACTTC. Encoded protein: CASSQPGSAYEQYF.

This chain uses TRBV11-2 with TRBJ1-1, with D perhaps TRBD1 (6 bases). The CDR3 is 15 residues long. Germline V gene data show CDR1 as SGHAT and CDR2 as FQNNGV. V lost 0 bases and J 5 bases, leaving 13 bases between the germline ends. Here the CDR3 DNA reads TGTGCCAGCAGCTTAGATAACCAGGGGTGGACTGAAGCTTTCTTT. Translation gives CASSLDNQGWTEAFF.

The CDR3 coding sequence is TGTGCCAGCGGAGCCAGGACAGGTCGAAACACCATATATTTT. Translating gives CASGARTGRNTIYF. The chain carries TRBV2 and TRBJ1-3; TRBD1 matches 7 bases. Germline CDR1 SNHLY, CDR2 FYNNEI. The CDR3 loop spans 14 amino acids. The V and J ends lost 8 bases and 5 bases, in that order; junction bases with no gene match: 9.

This clone was found a few times. The CDR3 spells CASSPSGGPQETQYF. The CDR3 region has the DNA TGTGCCAGCAGCCCTAGCGGGGGGCCCCAAGAGACCCAGTACTTC. This chain connects TRBV5-8 to TRBJ2-5, with 11 bases that match TRBD2. The CDR3 extends over 15 amino acids. The V segment lost 4 bases and the J segment 1 base; nucleotides outside the gene matches: 3. Germline lookup yields CDR1 SGHTS and CDR2 YDEGEE.

The J gene is TRBJ2-1, the V gene TRBV4-1; D is possibly TRBD2 (5 bases). The V gene's germline CDR1 is MGHRA and CDR2 YSYEKL. Between the trimmed V and J ends, which lost 0 bases and 12 bases, there was a span of 15 bases. The CDR3 sequence is 14 residues long. The CDR3 loop is CASSQDEASRGQFF. DNA of the CDR3: TGCGCCAGCAGCCAAGATGAGGCTAGCCGGGGGCAGTTCTTC.

A word on this clone: The identical CDR3 is also encoded by other nucleotide sequences in the sample. The chain has TRBV13 and TRBJ2-7; D may be TRBD1 (6 bases). The V gene lost 0 bases and the J gene lost 3 bases, with 15 bases spanning the gap. The CDR3 sequence is 16 residues long. Germline CDR1 reads PRHDT; CDR2 reads FYEKMQ (reference sequence). The CDR3: CASSLGLGGPYYEQYF. The CDR3, as DNA: TGTGCCAGCAGCTTAGGCCTAGGGGGTCCTTACTACGAGCAGTACTTC. The variable domain in full, with the rest retrieved from reference TRBV13 and TRBJ2-7, is AAGVIQSPRHLIKEKRETATLKCYPIPRHDTVYWYQQGPGQDPQFLISFYEKMQSDKGSIPDRFSAQQFSDYHSELNMSSLELGDSALYFCASSLGLGGPYYEQYFGPGTRLTVT.

The rearrangement uses TRBV30 and TRBJ2-1; TRBD1 might be the D (5 bases). Germline values: CDR1 GTSNPN, CDR2 SVGIG (reference sequence). The V gene lost 0 bases and the J gene lost 9 bases, with 24 bases spanning the gap. The CDR3 length is 17 residues. The DNA of the CDR3 is TGTGCCTGGAGTGTCTTTATGGACACCGCTCTTCGAGGTGAGCAGTTCTTC. Its protein product is CAWSVFMDTALRGEQFF.

This clone has just a few counts. The V call is TRBV19, the J call TRBJ1-3; 7 bases fit TRBD1. V was clipped by 3 bases and J by 4 bases; unmatched bases: 6. The CDR3 is made up of 15 amino acids. From germline, CDR1 is LNHDA and CDR2 SQIVND (reference sequence). CDR3 amino acids: CASSIDRAVGNTIYF. CDR3 sequence (DNA): TGTGCCAGTAGTATCGACAGGGCTGTCGGAAACACCATATATTTT.

This clone was seen only a few times. V usage is TRBV6-5 and J usage is TRBJ2-7; a weak D match, TRBD1 (6 bases). Germline CDR1 is MNHEY and CDR2 is SVGAGI. CDR3 length: 13 amino acids. The germline V and J ends were trimmed by 7 bases and 7 bases, with 17 bases remaining between them. The CDR3 spells CASTLRARGEQYF. The CDR3 DNA follows: TGTGCCAGCACTCTAAGGGCCAGGGGAGAGCAGTACTTC.

This clone has only a few counts. This chain uses TRBV7-2 with TRBJ2-5; 7 bases line up with TRBD2. The CDR3 runs 14 residues. Germline V gives CDR1 SGHTA, CDR2 FQGNSA. V shed 5 bases, J shed 5 bases, and the junction held 8 bases outside the gene matches. This chain's CDR3 is CASSTFVGGETQYF. DNA of the CDR3: TGTGCCAGCAGCACCTTCGTGGGGGGGGAGACCCAGTACTTC.

This chain's CDR3 is CASSFSPGGQAGSTIYF. The CDR3 region has the DNA TGCGCCAGCAGCTTTTCCCCCGGTGGACAGGCCGGGAGCACCATATATTTT. The chain has TRBV5-1 and TRBJ1-3; 7 nucleotides match TRBD1. Per the germline V gene, CDR1 is SGHRS and CDR2 is YFSETQ. The CDR3 totals 17 residues. Germline trimming cut 2 bases from V and 9 bases from J; bases unmatched to any gene: 17.

The chain links TRBV7-9 to TRBJ2-7; 11 nucleotides match TRBD2. The CDR3 is made up of 18 amino acids. Trimming at V came to 5 bases and at J to 5 bases, leaving 17 bases not matched to a gene. CDR1 is SEHNR and CDR2 is FQNEAQ in the germline V gene (reference sequence). The CDR3 coding sequence is TGTGCCAGCAGCCTCCGCTCCCTACCTAGCGGGGGGAGGAACGAGCAGTACTTC. It is translated as CASSLRSLPSGGRNEQYF.

This chain joins TRBV9 and TRBJ1-2; 12 bases line up with TRBD1. The junction had 4 bases not matched to a gene; V was cut back by 0 bases and J by 7 bases. The germline gives CDR1 SGDLS, CDR2 YYNGEE. This CDR3 region has 15 residues. CDR3 DNA: TGTGCCAGCAGCGTAGAGGGGACAGGGGGCGTTGGCTACACCTTC. This translates into CASSVEGTGGVGYTF. Supplemented by reference TRBV9 and TRBJ1-2, the full variable domain reads DSGVTQTPKHLITATGQRVTLRCSPRSGDLSVYWYQQSLDQGLQFLIQYYNGEERAKGNILERFSAQQFPDLHSELNLSSLELGDSALYFCASSVEGTGGVGYTFGSGTRLTVV.

This chain links TRBV19 with TRBJ1-1; D perhaps matches TRBD1 (5 bases). Germline lookup yields CDR1 LNHDA and CDR2 SQIVND (reference sequence). Trimming left V 4 bases short and J 4 bases short, with 13 bases between. CDR3 length: 14 residues. CDR3 sequence reads: CASSNGRGATEAFF. CDR3 in DNA: TGTGCCAGTAGTAACGGACGTGGGGCCACTGAAGCTTTCTTT.

A note on this clone: The junction shows a germline mismatch at one end, possibly a read error. The chain employs TRBV30 and TRBJ2-7, with TRBD2 as a possible D gene (6 bases). Germline CDR1 and CDR2: GTSNPN and SVGIG (reference sequence). The CDR3 contains 15 residues. CDR3 amino acids: CARSVGGTGHYEQYF. As DNA, the CDR3 is TGTGCCCGGAGTGTGGGCGGGACGGGCCACTACGAGCAGTACTTC.

This clone showed up just a few times. The chain joins TRBV6-5 to TRBJ1-2, with 9 bases identical to TRBD1. V dropped 5 bases and J dropped 5; count of bases not matched to a gene: 3. The CDR3 runs to 13 residues. Germline CDR1 is MNHEY and CDR2 is SVGAGI. The CDR3 nucleotides read TGTGCCAGCAGTGGACAGGGGTTGTATGGCTACACCTTC. It specifies CASSGQGLYGYTF.

This chain joins TRBV10-3 and TRBJ1-3; D gene unclear. Germline CDR1 and CDR2: ENHRY and SYGVKD. V lost 2 bases and J lost 4, with 6 bases in between. The CDR3 has 13 residues. The chain's CDR3 is CAISEAGGNTIYF. The CDR3, as DNA: TGTGCCATCAGTGAGGCGGGGGGAAACACCATATATTTT.

The J gene is TRBJ2-7, the V gene TRBV2; D perhaps matches TRBD1 (7 bases). Germline V gene sequence: CDR1 SNHLY, CDR2 FYNNEI. The CDR3 sequence is 15 residues long. Trimming took off 8 bases at V and 1 base at J, with 18 bases between the two ends. For the CDR3, the DNA is TGTGCCAGCGCACCAGCGACAGGGAGGTCCTACGAGCAGTACTTC. This encodes CASAPATGRSYEQYF.

The J gene is TRBJ2-5, the V gene TRBV19, with D maybe TRBD1 (5 bases). The V gene lost 7 bases and the J gene lost 4 bases, with 13 bases spanning the gap. The germline CDR1 and CDR2 sequences are LNHDA and SQIVND (reference sequence). The CDR3 consists of 13 residues. This CDR3 is CASTGQVRETQYF. CDR3 coding DNA: TGTGCCAGTACAGGGCAGGTCAGAGAGACCCAGTACTTC.

This clone was seen only a few times. The gene calls are TRBV4-2 and TRBJ2-1; a possible D gene is TRBD1 (6 bases). Trimming removed 4 bases from V and 14 bases from J, with 15 bases in between. The CDR3 is 12 amino acids. Germline assignment: CDR1 LGHNA and CDR2 YNFKEQ. CDR3: CASSPGAGEKFF. Written as DNA, the CDR3 is TGTGCCAGCAGCCCAGGGGCGGGCGAGAAGTTCTTC.

The rearrangement uses TRBV6-1 and TRBJ1-5; the match to TRBD1 covers 8 bases. Germline CDR1 MNHNS, CDR2 SASEGT. The V gene end was trimmed by 8 bases and the J gene end by 1 base; junction bases not matched to a gene: 4. This CDR3 has 14 residues. The DNA for the CDR3 is TGTGCCAGCCTAAACAGGGGGAGCAATCAGCCCCAGCATTTT. Translated: CASLNRGSNQPQHF.